Listed below are T cell receptor beta chains from one sample, sequenced in a study of blood T cell repertoires in COVID-19. Produced via immunoSEQ multiplex PCR; TCRdb's table is partial and in-frame only. This sample has 80,000 to 90,000 clones, with around 80% found just once. Sequenced input: peripheral blood. Receptors were obtained from a woman of 80 years or more with acute or convalescent COVID-19. CDR3s include the opening cysteine and the closing phenylalanine or tryptophan. The D gene is left open where the match is weak. Some rows mark clone size as missing; the rest say once, few, many or name a class of expanded clone.

TRBV3-1/TRBV3-2,TRBJ2-1,NA,TRBD2,CASSQELLAGDNEQFF,TGTGCCAGCAGCCAAGAGTTACTAGCGGGCGACAATGAGCAGTTCTTC
TRBV5-6,TRBJ1-1,NA,NA,CASSLATRNTEAFF,TGTGCCAGCAGCTTGGCCACAAGGAACACTGAAGCTTTCTTT
TRBV2,TRBJ1-1,few,NA,CASSDQGWTEAFF,TGTGCCAGCAGTGACCAGGGGTGGACTGAAGCTTTCTTT
TRBV27,TRBJ2-7,NA,TRBD2,CASSLVAGGVGQYF,TGTGCCAGCAGTTTGGTCGCGGGAGGAGTAGGGCAGTACTTC
TRBV24-1,TRBJ1-2,NA,NA,CATSDPGGYGYTF,TGTGCCACCAGTGACCCGGGTGGCTATGGCTACACCTTC
TRBV3-1/TRBV3-2,TRBJ1-4,NA,TRBD1,CASSPWDRDEKLFF,TGTGCCAGCAGCCCGTGGGACAGGGATGAAAAACTGTTTTTT
TRBV5-1,TRBJ1-1,NA,TRBD1,CASSLAQTGLNTEAFF,TGCGCCAGCAGCTTGGCCCAGACAGGGTTGAACACTGAAGCTTTCTTT
TRBV28,TRBJ2-7,few,NA,CASSPRVYEQYF,TGTGCCAGCAGTCCCAGGGTCTACGAGCAGTACTTC
TRBV2,TRBJ2-3,once,TRBD2,CASSQTSGRPNTQYF,TGTGCCAGCAGCCAGACTAGCGGGCGCCCCAATACGCAGTATTTT
TRBV3-1/TRBV3-2,TRBJ2-3,NA,NA,CASSQGFRDTQYF,TGTGCCAGCAGCCAAGGGTTTCGGGATACGCAGTATTTT
TRBV6-5,TRBJ1-5,NA,TRBD1,CASSPRQGDQPQHF,TGTGCCAGCAGCCCAAGACAGGGTGATCAGCCCCAGCATTTT
TRBV5-1,TRBJ1-2,NA,NA,CASKRQSGGVDGYTF,TGCGCCAGCAAACGGCAGTCGGGGGGCGTTGATGGCTACACCTTC
TRBV18,TRBJ2-5,NA,NA,CASSPTLQETQYF,TGTGCCAGCTCACCGACACTTCAAGAGACCCAGTACTTC
TRBV5-6,TRBJ1-4,NA,NA,CASSPSFGTNEKLFF,TGTGCCAGCAGCCCCAGCTTCGGGACTAATGAAAAACTGTTTTTT
TRBV11-3,TRBJ2-1,NA,TRBD1,CASSARPTGHEQFF,TGTGCCAGCAGCGCCAGACCGACAGGGCACGAGCAGTTCTTC
TRBV5-4,TRBJ2-2,few,TRBD2,CASSSLAGVGTGELFF,TGTGCCAGCAGCTCTCTAGCGGGAGTCGGAACCGGGGAGCTGTTTTTT
TRBV19,TRBJ1-2,few,TRBD1,CASSIDRYRDRAPYGYTF,TGTGCCAGTAGTATAGATCGATACCGGGACAGGGCTCCCTATGGCTACACCTTC
TRBV5-4,TRBJ2-3,once,NA,CASSLFPLAGRTDTQYF,TGTGCCAGCAGCTTGTTTCCGCTAGCCGGGAGAACAGATACGCAGTATTTT
TRBV7-9,TRBJ1-2,few,NA,CASSPEHYGYTF,TGTGCCAGCAGCCCCGAGCACTATGGCTACACCTTC
TRBV28,TRBJ1-5,NA,NA,CASRGVGNQPQHF,TGTGCCAGCAGAGGGGTTGGTAATCAGCCCCAGCATTTT
TRBV19,TRBJ2-2,once,NA,CASSIVPDTGELFF,TGTGCCAGTAGTATAGTCCCCGACACCGGGGAGCTGTTTTTT
TRBV7-9,TRBJ1-1,once,NA,CASSASQETAAFF,TGTGCCAGCAGCGCTTCACAGGAGACTGCTGCTTTCTTT
TRBV2,TRBJ1-1,once,TRBD1,CASRRDRLNTEAFF,TGTGCCAGCAGGAGGGACAGATTGAACACTGAAGCTTTCTTT
TRBV18,TRBJ2-3,NA,TRBD1,CASSGQGGGTDTQYF,TGTGCCAGCTCAGGACAGGGCGGAGGCACAGATACGCAGTATTTT
TRBV7-2,TRBJ2-7,NA,NA,CASSLAGESSYEQYF,TGTGCCAGCAGCTTAGCTGGTGAGAGCTCCTACGAGCAGTACTTC
TRBV10-1,TRBJ2-7,NA,TRBD1,CASSDPHVGTGLYYEQYF,TGCGCCAGCAGTGACCCCCACGTTGGGACAGGCCTCTACTACGAGCAGTACTTC
TRBV5-6,TRBJ2-1,NA,NA,CASSFPNNEQFF,TGTGCCAGCAGCTTTCCCAATAATGAGCAGTTCTTC
TRBV28,TRBJ2-1,NA,TRBD1,CASRVGQGHNEQFF,TGTGCCAGCCGCGTTGGACAGGGCCACAATGAGCAGTTCTTC
TRBV5-4,TRBJ1-1,NA,NA,CASSLAFGSRTEAFF,TGTGCCAGCAGCTTGGCCTTTGGCAGTCGTACTGAAGCTTTCTTT
TRBV7-2,TRBJ2-7,NA,TRBD1,CASSSGRGRGSYEQYF,TGTGCCAGCAGCTCAGGCAGGGGGCGCGGTTCTTACGAGCAGTACTTC
TRBV7-6,TRBJ1-5,few,NA,CASSSTDGKPQHF,TGTGCCAGCAGCTCCACAGACGGGAAGCCCCAGCATTTT
TRBV19,TRBJ1-5,NA,TRBD1,CASKGGTVNSNQPQHF,TGTGCCAGTAAAGGTGGGACAGTTAATAGCAATCAGCCCCAGCATTTT
TRBV24-1,TRBJ2-3,once,TRBD1,CATSDPGTGVDTQYF,TGTGCCACCAGTGACCCTGGGACAGGGGTAGATACGCAGTATTTT
TRBV4-2,TRBJ1-1,once,TRBD1,CASSHPRGDTEAFF,TGTGCCAGCAGCCACCCCAGGGGGGACACTGAAGCTTTCTTT
TRBV6-5,TRBJ1-5,NA,NA,CATLLGARNQPQHF,TGTGCCACCTTGTTAGGGGCCCGGAATCAGCCCCAGCATTTT
TRBV19,TRBJ1-1,few,NA,CASSKGINTEAFF,TGTGCCAGTAGTAAGGGGATTAACACTGAAGCTTTCTTT
TRBV7-3,TRBJ2-1,NA,TRBD1,CASSPGADRVKFF,TGTGCCAGCAGCCCGGGGGCGGACAGGGTGAAGTTCTTC
TRBV5-1,TRBJ1-2,few,NA,CASSFLGDSSLSYGYTF,TGCGCCAGCAGCTTTTTGGGCGACAGTAGTCTGAGCTATGGCTACACCTTC
TRBV15,TRBJ2-1,NA,NA,CATSRRGNDNEQFF,TGTGCCACCAGTAGACGCGGGAACGACAATGAGCAGTTCTTC
TRBV7-2,TRBJ2-7,NA,NA,CASSSWTGEQYF,TGTGCCAGCAGCTCCTGGACTGGCGAGCAGTACTTC
TRBV6-1,TRBJ1-2,NA,NA,CASSYRVYGYTF,TGTGCCAGCAGCTACAGGGTATATGGCTACACCTTC
TRBV20-1,TRBJ2-1,NA,NA,CSASAPRRSNEQFF,TGCAGTGCTAGTGCGCCGAGGAGGTCCAATGAGCAGTTCTTC
TRBV5-1,TRBJ2-5,NA,TRBD2,CASSLVSGLGETQYF,TGCGCCAGCAGCTTGGTTAGCGGGTTGGGAGAGACCCAGTACTTC
TRBV27,TRBJ2-1,NA,NA,CASRTVPSSYNEQFF,TGTGCCAGCAGAACCGTCCCTAGCTCCTACAATGAGCAGTTCTTC
TRBV5-6,TRBJ2-5,NA,TRBD1,CASSARTGEKTQYF,TGTGCCAGCAGCGCCCGGACAGGGGAAAAGACCCAGTACTTC
TRBV5-1,TRBJ2-1,NA,NA,CASTPPRSNEQFF,TGCGCCAGCACCCCCCCAAGGAGCAATGAGCAGTTCTTC
TRBV6-5,TRBJ1-2,NA,NA,CASSYSKQSNYGYTF,TGTGCCAGCAGTTACTCGAAACAGAGTAACTATGGCTACACCTTC
TRBV11-2,TRBJ2-3,NA,TRBD1,CASSLDQGAPDTQYF,TGTGCCAGCAGCTTAGATCAGGGGGCTCCGGATACGCAGTATTTT
TRBV15,TRBJ1-1,NA,TRBD1,CATSRQTGGPEAFF,TGTGCCACCAGCAGACAGACAGGGGGCCCTGAAGCTTTCTTT
TRBV18,TRBJ1-1,NA,TRBD1,CASSLTGVANTEAFF,TGTGCCAGCTCGTTGACAGGGGTCGCGAACACTGAAGCTTTCTTT
TRBV3-1/TRBV3-2,TRBJ2-5,NA,TRBD2,CASSPGLAGGPRETQYF,TGTGCCAGCAGCCCGGGACTAGCGGGGGGGCCGCGGGAGACCCAGTACTTC
TRBV27,TRBJ2-2,NA,TRBD1,CASSSNRGGTGELFF,TGTGCCAGCAGTTCCAACAGGGGCGGGACCGGGGAGCTGTTTTTT
TRBV12-3/TRBV12-4,TRBJ1-1,NA,NA,CASSFARATEAFF,TGTGCCAGCAGTTTCGCCAGGGCGACGGAAGCTTTCTTT
TRBV16,TRBJ1-6,NA,NA,CASSTGRTENSPLHF,TGTGCCAGCAGCACTGGACGGACAGAGAATTCACCCCTCCACTTT
TRBV7-2,TRBJ1-2,NA,NA,CASSTYDTSNYGYTF,TGTGCCAGCAGCACCTACGACACGTCCAACTATGGCTACACCTTC